This T cell receptor beta chain was sequenced during a study of cytomegalovirus exposure and HLA in healthy donors. The junction had 12 bases not matched to a gene; V was cut back by 3 bases and J by 6 bases. The CDR3 extends over 17 amino acids. CDR1 and CDR2 from the germline V gene are LNHDA and SQIVND (reference sequence). Study outcomes and limitations: For most TCR sequences rarity was the rule, although some public TCRs occurred in many donors.

Comments on this clone: Its matching antigen is unknown.

Some clones are missing from TCRdb's copy, which holds only in-frame ones; the method was immunoSEQ multiplex PCR. This sample yields about 62,000 clones, of which just under 95% are seen a single time; around 7% belongs to the top ten. The chain joins TRBV19 to TRBJ2-3; 10 bases agree with TRBD2. This receptor was identified in a woman aged 18-30 years in good health and CMV-seropositive. Source material: PBMCs. The CDR3 DNA reads as TGTGCCAGTAGTATCCAGCGGGGGGGATATAGTTTGGATACGCAGTATTTT. It codes for CASSIQRGGYSLDTQYF.